The T cell receptor (beta chain) under discussion was sequenced for a study of T cell clones after liver transplantation. As for the study in general: TCRbeta sequencing after a pre-transplant mixed lymphocyte reaction identified graft-donor-reactive clones, later tracked in post-transplant blood. Without induction therapy, subjects received standard immunosuppression until 12-24 months post-transplant. Draws occurred before transplant, before withdrawal, and after complete or failed withdrawal. At least one year of complete immunosuppression withdrawal without enzymes over twice normal defined tolerance.

Produced via immunoSEQ multiplex PCR; TCRdb's table is partial and in-frame only. The sample shows some 80,000 clones, around 80% of them seen only once. Trimming took 0 bases from V and 1 from J, leaving 10 bases between them. The CDR3 consists of 16 residues. CDR1 is LGHNA and CDR2 is YSLEER in the germline V gene. Sample: CD4+ T cells from blood, taken 48 months after liver transplant. The V call is TRBV4-3, the J call TRBJ1-3; no firm D call. The source is a human patient who received a liver transplant. Some T cells may be the graft donor's. CDR3 nucleotides: TGCGCCAGCAGCCAAGATATCGGTTTGTCTGGAAACACCATATATTTT. It encodes CASSQDIGLSGNTIYF.